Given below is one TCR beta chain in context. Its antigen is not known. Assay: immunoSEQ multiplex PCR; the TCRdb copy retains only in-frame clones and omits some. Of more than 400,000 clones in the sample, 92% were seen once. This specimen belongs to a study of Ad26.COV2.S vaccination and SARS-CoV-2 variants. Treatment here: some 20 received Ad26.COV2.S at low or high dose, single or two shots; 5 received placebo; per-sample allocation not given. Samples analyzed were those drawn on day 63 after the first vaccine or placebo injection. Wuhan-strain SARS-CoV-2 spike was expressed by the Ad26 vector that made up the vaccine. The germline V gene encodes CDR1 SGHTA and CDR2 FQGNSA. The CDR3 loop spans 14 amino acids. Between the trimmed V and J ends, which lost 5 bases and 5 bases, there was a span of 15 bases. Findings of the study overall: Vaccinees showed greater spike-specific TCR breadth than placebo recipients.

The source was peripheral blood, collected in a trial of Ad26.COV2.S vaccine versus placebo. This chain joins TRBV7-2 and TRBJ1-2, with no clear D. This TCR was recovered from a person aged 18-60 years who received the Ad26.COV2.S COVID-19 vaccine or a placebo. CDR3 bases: TGTGCCAGCAGCGACTACCTCGATGCTTATGGCTACACCTTC. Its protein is CASSDYLDAYGYTF. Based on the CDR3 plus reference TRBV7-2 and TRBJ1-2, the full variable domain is GAGVSQSPSNKVTEKGKDVELRCDPISGHTALYWYRQSLGQGLEFLIYFQGNSAPDKSGLPSDRFSAERTGGSVSTLTIQRTQQEDSAVYLCASSDYLDAYGYTFGSGTRLTVV.